The text below deals with one TCR beta chain. Its target is unknown. This sample stems from a study of shared clonotypes between healthy human individuals. Study-wide results and caveats: Naive CD4 clonotypes were shared across a few donors at 5% to 6%. The diversity represented, both genetic and in exposure history, was limited by few donors. Sequencing depth was expected to affect clonotype sharing among donors. Generally, naive subsets came out with larger estimated richness than memory subsets.

Per the germline V gene, CDR1 is KGHSH and CDR2 is LQKENI. The J segment lost 7 bases and the V segment lost 1 base, leaving 9 bases of the junction unmatched. The CDR3 loop spans 16 amino acids. Generated by immunoSEQ multiplex PCR, the TCRdb table keeps only in-frame clones and is missing some. The sample has 2.3 million or so clones, 90% to 95% seen once; the top ten hold about 0.41%. Sample: naive CD4+ T cells from PBMCs. Subset of the sample: CD45RA+ positively selected. The sequence was collected from a man younger than 35 in good health. Some clones in this sample may be carry-over from other donors' samples. This sequence joins TRBV18 and TRBJ2-1, with TRBD2 matching over 8 bases. CDR3: CASSPLQAGDFNEQFF. In DNA, the CDR3 is TGTGCCAGCTCACCACTTCAAGCGGGAGATTTTAATGAGCAGTTCTTC. Complete variable domain (other parts from reference TRBV18 and TRBJ2-1): NAGVMQNPRHLVRRRGQEARLRCSPMKGHSHVYWYRQLPEEGLKFMVYLQKENIIDESGMPKERFSAEFPKEGPSILRIQQVVRGDSAAYFCASSPLQAGDFNEQFFGPGTRLTVL.